The T cell receptor (beta chain) under discussion was sequenced for a study of radiation and T cells in renal cell carcinoma. The time point was: blood 4 weeks post-SBRT, at nephrectomy. Noted treatment: 15 Gy SBRT to primary tumor, nephrectomy 4 weeks later. Nephrectomy followed 15 Gy stereotactic body radiation by 4 weeks. Sequencing was performed with immunoSEQ multiplex PCR; in TCRdb, only in-frame clones are kept and a portion is missing. The table includes 60,000 to 75,000 clones, 65% to 80% detected once. CDR1 is SEHNR, CDR2 FQNEAQ, per germline (reference sequence). This CDR3 region has 14 residues. The V gene lost 3 bases and the J gene lost 0 bases, with 6 bases spanning the gap.

The sequence came from a man aged 55 to 70 with renal cell carcinoma. The J gene is TRBJ1-5, the V gene TRBV7-9, with D unresolved. The sequenced sample was blood, obtained from a patient whose treatment included radiotherapy and nephrectomy. The CDR3 loop is CASSLINSNQPQHF. In DNA, the CDR3 is TGTGCCAGCAGCTTGATTAATAGCAATCAGCCCCAGCATTTT.